A selection of T cell receptor beta chains follows, all from one sample in a study of lymphopenia after photon versus proton radiotherapy. Profiling relied on immunoSEQ multiplex PCR, and the TCRdb table lists in-frame clones only, not all of them. The data contain 25,000 to 30,000 clones, 85% of them singletons. The sample was peripheral blood, taken from a patient treated with photon-based radiotherapy. These receptors all come from a man aged 25 to 40 with gastric cancer. The CDR3 runs from the conserved cysteine through the conserved F or W. Size values are once, few and many counts, or a class for expanded clones, and some rows have none.

14 TRBV28 - CASSSGGSYNEQFF
14 TRBV5-4 few CASSVDGSNQPQHF
15 TRBV7-9 - CASSLMWAGKQTQYF
17 TRBV7-6 - CASSLLNWRGASYEQYF
13 TRBV10-1 few CASSSDKNTEAFF
13 TRBV9 - CASSVGDLGTQYF
13 TRBV7-8 - CASSTGTGNGYTF
13 TRBV2 - CASRDRQNYGYTF
13 TRBV5-1 - CASSLAGTDEQYF
15 TRBV5-4 - CASSTMDGRGNTIYF
16 TRBV21-1 - CASRVPPLRLSYEQYF
16 TRBV19 - CASSIDRAGTYNEQFF
15 TRBV9 - CASSMTGTTQETQYF
13 TRBV29-1 - CSARTGSNTEAFF
13 TRBV7-9 - CASSPEGMQPQHF
14 TRBV4-1 few CASSRNTNTGELFF
13 TRBV5-1 - CASSLDDSGGYTF
14 TRBV7-9 few CASSEGTGNYGYTF
15 TRBV15 - CATSRIGQGSREQYF
13 TRBV27 - CASSFGGTGELFF
16 TRBV19 few CASSIGTDSGANVLTF
14 TRBV28 once CASSWRTGNSPLHF
13 TRBV29-1 - CSVVADSNQPQHF
18 TRBV4-1 - CASSLRVGVRVGYNEQFF
13 TRBV7-2 - CASSSPNYNEQFF
15 TRBV11-2 - CARRGTSLAKNIQYF
16 TRBV5-1 - CASSFRVGQGTPEAFF
12 TRBV29-1 - CSALTGGTEAFF
16 TRBV27 few CASSLQSSGSTDTQYF
15 TRBV11-1 - CASAIGLAGYNEQFF
17 TRBV19 - CASSIGGGSASTDTQYF
15 TRBV11-1 - CASSPTDGSNQPQHF
12 TRBV7-2 - CASSFLWGEQYF
10 TRBV19 - CASDRAGYTF
14 TRBV2 once CASRFTGTDEKLFF
15 TRBV7-2 - CASSSPDWEIHEQYF
18 TRBV19 - CASSLRGVTSGGRNIQYF
14 TRBV5-1 few CASSDIRNNYGYTF
19 TRBV7-3 - CASSLTKWGGASSYNEQFF
15 TRBV28 - CASSFESQPSYGYTF
16 TRBV11-3 - CASSSSGGPGVQTQYF
13 TRBV11-2 - CASSYTGDTEAFF
13 TRBV19 few CASKALTGDGYTF
13 TRBV9 - CASSATGEETQYF
15 TRBV7-8 - CASSAEGQTTDTQYF
15 TRBV19 - CASATRGISYNEQFF
12 TRBV2 - CASSGTLYEQYF
14 TRBV10-1 - CASSQDRLTDTQYF
13 TRBV7-3 - CASSQSSSYEQYF
17 TRBV6-1 once CASSADRSADSNQPQHF
15 TRBV28 once CASSSGGAGEAIQYF
15 TRBV28 - CASSFLGSSYNEQFF
15 TRBV28 few CASSFPRGLEEKLFF
14 TRBV5-1 - CASSLETGQETQYF
15 TRBV6-5 - CASSYSRSRSRELFF
14 TRBV11-2 few CASRRGLTGGEQFF
15 TRBV19 once CASSSTGSKHQPQHF
15 TRBV6-4 - CASSNRQIVSYEQYF